This TCR beta chain was obtained from a study of shared clonotypes between healthy human individuals. The protocol was immunoSEQ multiplex PCR, while the TCRdb copy is restricted to in-frame clones and leaves out a portion. The profile shows more than 2 million clones, roughly 94% of them singletons. This CDR3 is built from 10 residues. Germline CDR1 reads MNHNY; CDR2 reads SVGAGI (reference sequence). The V and J ends lost 8 bases and 4 bases respectively, with 6 bases between them. The specimen was naive CD4+ T cells sorted from blood. Subset here: CD45RA+ positively selected. V and J are TRBV6-6 and TRBJ2-7, with D unclear. The source of this sequence is a man between 18 and 35 years old in good health. CDR3 sequence: CASGRYEQYF. CDR3 sequence (DNA): TGTGCCAGCGGCCGGTACGAGCAGTACTTC.